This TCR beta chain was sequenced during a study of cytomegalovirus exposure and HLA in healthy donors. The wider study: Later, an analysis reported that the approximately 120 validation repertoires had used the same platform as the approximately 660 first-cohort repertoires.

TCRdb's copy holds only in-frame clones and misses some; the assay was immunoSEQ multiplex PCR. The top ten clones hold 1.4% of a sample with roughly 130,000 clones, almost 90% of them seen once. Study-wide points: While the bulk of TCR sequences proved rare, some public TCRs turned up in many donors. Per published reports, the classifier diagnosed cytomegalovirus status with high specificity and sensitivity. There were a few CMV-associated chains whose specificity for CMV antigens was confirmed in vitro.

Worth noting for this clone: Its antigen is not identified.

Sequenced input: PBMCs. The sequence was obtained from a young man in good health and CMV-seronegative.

CDR3 sequence: CAAATGGYGYTF. CDR3 DNA: TGTGCCGCAGCTACAGGGGGTTATGGCTACACCTTC. The rearrangement uses TRBV6-5 and TRBJ1-2; 8 nucleotides line up with TRBD1. CDR3 size: 12 residues. The V segment lost 11 bases and the J segment 5 bases; nucleotides outside the gene matches: 7. CDR1 and CDR2 from the germline V gene are MNHEY and SVGAGI.